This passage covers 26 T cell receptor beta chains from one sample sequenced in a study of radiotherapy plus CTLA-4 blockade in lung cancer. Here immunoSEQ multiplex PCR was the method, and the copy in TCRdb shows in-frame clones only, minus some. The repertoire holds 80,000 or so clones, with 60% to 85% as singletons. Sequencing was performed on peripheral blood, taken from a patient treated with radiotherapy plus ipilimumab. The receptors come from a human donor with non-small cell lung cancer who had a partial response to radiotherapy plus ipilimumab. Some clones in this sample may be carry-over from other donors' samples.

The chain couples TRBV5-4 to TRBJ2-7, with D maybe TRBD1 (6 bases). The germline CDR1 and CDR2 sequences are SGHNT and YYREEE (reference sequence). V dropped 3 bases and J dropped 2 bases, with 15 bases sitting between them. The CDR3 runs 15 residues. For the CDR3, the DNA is TGTGCCAGCAGCTCTCCGGGACAAAGCACCTACGAGCAGTACTTC. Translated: CASSSPGQSTYEQYF.

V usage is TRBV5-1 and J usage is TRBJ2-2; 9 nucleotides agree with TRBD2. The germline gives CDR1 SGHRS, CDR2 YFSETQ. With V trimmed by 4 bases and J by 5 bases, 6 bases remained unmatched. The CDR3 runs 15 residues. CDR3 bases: TGCGCCAGCAGCCTGGCGGGAGGGCTGACCGGGGAGCTGTTTTTT. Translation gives CASSLAGGLTGELFF.

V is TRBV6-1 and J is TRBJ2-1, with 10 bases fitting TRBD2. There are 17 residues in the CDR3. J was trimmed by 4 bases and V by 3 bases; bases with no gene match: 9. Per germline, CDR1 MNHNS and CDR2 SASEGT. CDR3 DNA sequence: TGTGCCAGCAGTGAGCCAGACGGGACTAGCGCTTACAATGAGCAGTTCTTC. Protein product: CASSEPDGTSAYNEQFF.

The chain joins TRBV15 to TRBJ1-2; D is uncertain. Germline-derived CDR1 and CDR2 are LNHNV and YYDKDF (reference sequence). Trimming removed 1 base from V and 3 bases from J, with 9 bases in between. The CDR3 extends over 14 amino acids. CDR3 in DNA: TGTGCCACCAGCAGAGTCTTCGGGTACTATGGCTACACCTTC. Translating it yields CATSRVFGYYGYTF.

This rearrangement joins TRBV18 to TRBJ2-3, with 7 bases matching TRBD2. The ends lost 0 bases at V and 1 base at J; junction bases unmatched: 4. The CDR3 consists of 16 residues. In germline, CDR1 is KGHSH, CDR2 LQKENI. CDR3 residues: CASSPPRGGGTDTQYF. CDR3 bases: TGTGCCAGCTCACCACCAAGGGGAGGGGGCACAGATACGCAGTATTTT.

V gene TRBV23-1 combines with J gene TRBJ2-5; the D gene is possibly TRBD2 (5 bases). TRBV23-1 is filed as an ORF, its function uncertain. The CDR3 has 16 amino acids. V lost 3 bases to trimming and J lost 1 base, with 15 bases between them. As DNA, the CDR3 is TGCGCCAGCAGTCACCTCGACGGGATTCCCCAAGAGACCCAGTACTTC. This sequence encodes CASSHLDGIPQETQYF.

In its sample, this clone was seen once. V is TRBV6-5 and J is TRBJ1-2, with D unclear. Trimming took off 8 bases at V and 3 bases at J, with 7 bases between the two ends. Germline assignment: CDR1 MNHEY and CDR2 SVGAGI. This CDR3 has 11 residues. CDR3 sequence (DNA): TGTGCCAGCCGGGGAGACTATGGCTACACCTTC. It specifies CASRGDYGYTF.

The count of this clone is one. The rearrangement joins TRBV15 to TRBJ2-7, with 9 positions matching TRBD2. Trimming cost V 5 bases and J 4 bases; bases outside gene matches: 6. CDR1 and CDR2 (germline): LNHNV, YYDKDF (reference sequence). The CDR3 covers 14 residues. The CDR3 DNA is TGTGCCACCAGCCTGGGCGGGGGGGGGTACGAGCAGTACTTC. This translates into CATSLGGGGYEQYF.

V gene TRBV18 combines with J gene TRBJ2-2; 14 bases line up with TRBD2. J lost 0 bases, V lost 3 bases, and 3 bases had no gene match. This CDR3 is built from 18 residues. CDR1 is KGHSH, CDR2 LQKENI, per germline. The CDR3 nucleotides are TGTGCCAGCTCACCGGGACTAGCGGGAGACACGAACACCGGGGAGCTGTTTTTT. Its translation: CASSPGLAGDTNTGELFF.

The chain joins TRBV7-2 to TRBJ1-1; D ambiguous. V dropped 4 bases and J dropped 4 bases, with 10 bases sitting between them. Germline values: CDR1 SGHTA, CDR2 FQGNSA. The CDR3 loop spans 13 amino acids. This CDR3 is CASSSYSGTEAFF. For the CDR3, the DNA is TGTGCCAGCAGCTCTTACAGTGGCACTGAAGCTTTCTTT.

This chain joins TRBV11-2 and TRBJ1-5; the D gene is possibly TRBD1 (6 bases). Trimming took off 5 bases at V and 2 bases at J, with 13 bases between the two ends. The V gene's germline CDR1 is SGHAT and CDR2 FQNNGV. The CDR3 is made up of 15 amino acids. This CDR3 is CASSMTGIGNQPQHF. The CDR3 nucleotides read TGTGCCAGCAGCATGACAGGTATCGGCAATCAGCCCCAGCATTTT.

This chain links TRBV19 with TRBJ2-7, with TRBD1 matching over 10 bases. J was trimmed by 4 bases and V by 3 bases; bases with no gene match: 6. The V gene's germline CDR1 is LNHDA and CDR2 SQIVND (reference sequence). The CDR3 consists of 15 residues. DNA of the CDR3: TGTGCCAGTAGTATGATCCGGGACAGGGGTTACGAGCAGTACTTC. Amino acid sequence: CASSMIRDRGYEQYF.

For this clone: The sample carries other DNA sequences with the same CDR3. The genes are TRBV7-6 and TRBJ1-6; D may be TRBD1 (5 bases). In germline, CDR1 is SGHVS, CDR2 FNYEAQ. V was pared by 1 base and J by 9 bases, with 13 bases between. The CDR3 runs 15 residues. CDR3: CASSLGRGSGSPLHF. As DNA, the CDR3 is TGTGCCAGCAGCTTAGGTAGGGGTTCTGGTTCACCCCTCCACTTT.

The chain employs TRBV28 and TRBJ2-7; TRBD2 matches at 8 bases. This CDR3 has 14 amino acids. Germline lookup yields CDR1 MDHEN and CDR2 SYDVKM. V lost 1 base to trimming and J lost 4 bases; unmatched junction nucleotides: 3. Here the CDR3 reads CASSLSRLAYEQYF. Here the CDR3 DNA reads TGTGCCAGCAGTTTATCCCGACTAGCGTACGAGCAGTACTTC.

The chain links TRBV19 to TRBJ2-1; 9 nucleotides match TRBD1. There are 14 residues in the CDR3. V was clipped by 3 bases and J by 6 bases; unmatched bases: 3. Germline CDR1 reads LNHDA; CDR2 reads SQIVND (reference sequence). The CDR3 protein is CASSIQTGGNEQFF. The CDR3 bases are TGTGCCAGTAGTATCCAGACAGGGGGCAATGAGCAGTTCTTC.

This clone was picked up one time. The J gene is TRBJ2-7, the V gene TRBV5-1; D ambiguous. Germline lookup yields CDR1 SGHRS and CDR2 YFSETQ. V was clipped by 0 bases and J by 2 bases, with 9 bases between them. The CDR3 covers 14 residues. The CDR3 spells CASSLVQATYEQYF. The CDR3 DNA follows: TGCGCCAGCAGCTTGGTGCAGGCTACCTACGAGCAGTACTTC.

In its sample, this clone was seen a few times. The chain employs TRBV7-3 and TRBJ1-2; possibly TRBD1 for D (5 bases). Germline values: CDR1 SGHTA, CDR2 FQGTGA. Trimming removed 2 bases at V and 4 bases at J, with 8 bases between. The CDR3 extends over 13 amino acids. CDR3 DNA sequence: TGTGCCAGCAGCTTACCCGGGGGCTATGGCTACACCTTC. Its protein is CASSLPGGYGYTF.

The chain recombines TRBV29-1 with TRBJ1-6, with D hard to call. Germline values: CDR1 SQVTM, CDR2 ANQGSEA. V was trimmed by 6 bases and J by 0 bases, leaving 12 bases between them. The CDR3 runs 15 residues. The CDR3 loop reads CSVKTQSSYNSPLHF. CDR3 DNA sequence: TGCAGCGTAAAGACTCAGAGCTCCTATAATTCACCCCTCCACTTT. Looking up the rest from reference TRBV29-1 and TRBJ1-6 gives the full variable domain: SAVISQKPSRDICQRGTSLTIQCQVDSQVTMMFWYRQQPGQSLTLIATANQGSEATYESGFVIDKFPISRPNLTFSTLTVSNMSPEDSSIYLCSVKTQSSYNSPLHFGNGTRLTVT.

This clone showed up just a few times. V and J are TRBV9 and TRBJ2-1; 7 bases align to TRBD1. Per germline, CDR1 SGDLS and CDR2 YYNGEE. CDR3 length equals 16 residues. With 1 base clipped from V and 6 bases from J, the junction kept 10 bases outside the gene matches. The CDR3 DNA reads TGTGCCAGCAGCGTACTCCGGGACAGAAGGATCAATGAGCAGTTCTTC. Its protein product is CASSVLRDRRINEQFF. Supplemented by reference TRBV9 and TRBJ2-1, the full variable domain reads DSGVTQTPKHLITATGQRVTLRCSPRSGDLSVYWYQQSLDQGLQFLIQYYNGEERAKGNILERFSAQQFPDLHSELNLSSLELGDSALYFCASSVLRDRRINEQFFGPGTRLTVL.

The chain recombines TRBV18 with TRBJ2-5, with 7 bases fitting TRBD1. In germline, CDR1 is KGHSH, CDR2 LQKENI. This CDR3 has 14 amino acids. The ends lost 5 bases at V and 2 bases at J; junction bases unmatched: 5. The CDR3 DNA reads TGTGCCAGCTCAGTAGGGACAGCTCAAGAGACCCAGTACTTC. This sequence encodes CASSVGTAQETQYF.

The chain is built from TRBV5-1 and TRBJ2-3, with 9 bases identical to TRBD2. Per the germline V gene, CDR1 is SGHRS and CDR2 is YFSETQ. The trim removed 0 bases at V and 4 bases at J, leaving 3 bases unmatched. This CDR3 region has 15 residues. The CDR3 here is CASSLGGREPDTQYF. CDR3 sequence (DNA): TGCGCCAGCAGCTTGGGCGGGAGGGAGCCAGATACGCAGTATTTT.

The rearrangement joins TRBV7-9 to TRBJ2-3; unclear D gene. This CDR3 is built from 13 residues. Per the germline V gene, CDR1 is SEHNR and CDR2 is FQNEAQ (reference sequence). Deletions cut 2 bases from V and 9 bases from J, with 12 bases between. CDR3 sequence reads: CASSLPSRLTQYF. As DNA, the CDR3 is TGTGCCAGCAGCTTACCTAGTAGGTTGACGCAGTATTTT.

The CDR3, as DNA: TGTGCCAGCAGCGTAGGTGCTCGTTGGGGCGGGGGGGCTACTGAGCAGTTCTTC. Amino acids: CASSVGARWGGGATEQFF. V is TRBV9 and J is TRBJ2-1; 9 bases are a match to TRBD2. V lost 0 bases to trimming and J lost 9 bases; unmatched junction nucleotides: 16. CDR3 length: 18 residues. The germline V gene encodes CDR1 SGDLS and CDR2 YYNGEE. The full variable domain, rest sourced from reference TRBV9 and TRBJ2-1, is DSGVTQTPKHLITATGQRVTLRCSPRSGDLSVYWYQQSLDQGLQFLIQYYNGEERAKGNILERFSAQQFPDLHSELNLSSLELGDSALYFCASSVGARWGGGATEQFFGPGTRLTVL.

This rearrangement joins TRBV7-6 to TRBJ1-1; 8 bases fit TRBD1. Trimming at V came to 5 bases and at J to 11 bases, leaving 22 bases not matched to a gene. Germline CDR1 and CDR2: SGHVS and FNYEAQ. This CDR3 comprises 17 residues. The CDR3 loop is CASSPRLGGQGKLDAFF. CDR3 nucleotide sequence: TGTGCCAGCAGCCCACGTCTAGGCGGACAGGGAAAGTTGGATGCTTTCTTT.

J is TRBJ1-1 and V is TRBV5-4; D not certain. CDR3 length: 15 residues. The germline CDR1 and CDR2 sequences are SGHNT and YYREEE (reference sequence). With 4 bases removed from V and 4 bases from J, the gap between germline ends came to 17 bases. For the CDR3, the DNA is TGTGCCAGCAGCCCCCGAGCCATGGGGAGCACTGAAGCTTTCTTT. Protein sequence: CASSPRAMGSTEAFF.

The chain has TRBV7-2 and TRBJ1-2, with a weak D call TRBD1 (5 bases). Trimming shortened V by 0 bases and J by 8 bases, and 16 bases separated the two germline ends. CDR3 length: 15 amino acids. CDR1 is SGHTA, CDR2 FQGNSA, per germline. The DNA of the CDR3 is TGTGCCAGCAGCTTAGCTTCACAGGCAGGGAGGGGCTACACCTTC. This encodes CASSLASQAGRGYTF.